One sample yielded the 20 T cell receptor beta chains listed below, sequenced in a study of shared clonotypes between healthy human individuals. Clones were sequenced by immunoSEQ multiplex PCR, and TCRdb holds only the in-frame ones, with some missing. The table includes 1 million to 1.3 million clones, around 78% detected once. The sequenced material came from memory CD4+ T cells from PBMCs. Subset in this sample: CD45RA-negative fraction. The source is a man aged 18 to 30 in good health. Some clones in this sample may be carry-over from other donors' samples.

This rearrangement joins TRBV9 to TRBJ1-3; 7 nucleotides match TRBD1. The CDR3 consists of 17 residues. CDR1 SGDLS and CDR2 YYNGEE come from the germline V gene. Trimming took 0 bases from V and 2 from J; bases not matched to a gene: 8. The CDR3 DNA reads TGTGCCAGCAGCGTAGACCCTCTACAGGGGACTGGAAACACCATATATTTT. Residues: CASSVDPLQGTGNTIYF. The full variable domain, its missing parts supplied by reference TRBV9 and TRBJ1-3, is DSGVTQTPKHLITATGQRVTLRCSPRSGDLSVYWYQQSLDQGLQFLIQYYNGEERAKGNILERFSAQQFPDLHSELNLSSLELGDSALYFCASSVDPLQGTGNTIYFGEGSWLTVV.

The chain combines TRBV4-1 with TRBJ2-2, with 11 bases lining up with TRBD1. After removal of 4 bases from V and 5 bases from J, the junction contained 6 bases not matched to a gene. From germline, CDR1 is MGHRA and CDR2 YSYEKL. The CDR3 has 16 residues. As DNA, the CDR3 is TGCGCCAGCAGCCCCTCCGGGACAGGGGGAACCGGGGAGCTGTTTTTT. Its translation: CASSPSGTGGTGELFF.

The chain recombines TRBV5-5 with TRBJ2-7; D call uncertain. Germline CDR1 is SGHKS and CDR2 is YYEKEE (reference sequence). V lost 4 bases and J lost 7, with 21 bases in between. This CDR3 is built from 15 residues. The CDR3 DNA sequence: TGTGCCAGCAGCCCTCAACCGACCCGTCTCGAAGAGCAGTACTTC. This translates into CASSPQPTRLEEQYF.

V gene TRBV7-2 combines with J gene TRBJ1-4; TRBD1 agrees at 10 bases. V shed 5 bases and J 8 bases; nucleotides not matched to a gene: 5. Germline V lookup: CDR1 SGHTA, CDR2 FQGNSA. The CDR3 is made up of 14 amino acids. CDR3 sequence reads: CASSRQGAREKLFF. The CDR3 nucleotides are TGTGCCAGCAGCCGACAGGGGGCGCGAGAAAAACTGTTTTTT.

This clone has ten or more counts. The chain employs TRBV30 and TRBJ1-2, with TRBD1 matching over 7 bases. This CDR3 spans 16 amino acids. In germline, CDR1 is GTSNPN, CDR2 SVGIG (reference sequence). Unmatched junction bases numbered 10, after V lost 1 base and J lost 2 bases. CDR3 in amino acids: CAWSAGGGGNNYGYTF. The DNA for the CDR3 is TGTGCCTGGAGTGCCGGTGGAGGGGGCAACAACTATGGCTACACCTTC.

V is TRBV7-2 and J is TRBJ1-2; D not certain. CDR1 is SGHTA, CDR2 FQGNSA, per germline. This CDR3 comprises 14 residues. V lost 1 base and J 4 bases, leaving 10 bases between the germline ends. Here the CDR3 DNA reads TGTGCCAGCAGCTTAGAGTGGAGGAGCTATGGCTACACCTTC. Its translation is CASSLEWRSYGYTF. Full variable domain (outside the CDR3, taken from reference TRBV7-2 and TRBJ1-2): GAGVSQSPSNKVTEKGKDVELRCDPISGHTALYWYRQSLGQGLEFLIYFQGNSAPDKSGLPSDRFSAERTGGSVSTLTIQRTQQEDSAVYLCASSLEWRSYGYTFGSGTRLTVV.

The chain recombines TRBV30 with TRBJ2-2, with D possibly TRBD1 on 5 matching bases. Between the trimmed V and J ends, which lost 6 bases and 1 base, there was a span of 6 bases. Germline V lookup: CDR1 GTSNPN, CDR2 SVGIG (reference sequence). The CDR3 has 12 amino acids. This CDR3 is CACTGNTGELFF. The CDR3 nucleotides are TGTGCCTGTACAGGGAACACCGGGGAGCTGTTTTTT.

The rearrangement links TRBV6-1 to TRBJ2-4; D gene uncertain. CDR1 MNHNS and CDR2 SASEGT come from the germline V gene. V was cut by 5 bases and J by 6 bases, with 14 bases left in between. This CDR3 region has 14 residues. The DNA of the CDR3 is TGTGCCAGCAGTATAGGGAATACGGTAAACATTCAGTACTTC. It is translated as CASSIGNTVNIQYF.

Comment on this clone: Other nucleotide sequences from this sample produce the same CDR3. V usage is TRBV18 and J usage is TRBJ1-5, with a weak D call TRBD1 (5 bases). From germline, CDR1 is KGHSH and CDR2 LQKENI. The CDR3 spans 14 residues. V lost 6 bases and J 9 bases, leaving 18 bases between the germline ends. DNA of the CDR3: TGTGCCAGCTCGTCCGGGACCGACGGATCGCCCCAGCATTTT. This codes for CASSSGTDGSPQHF.

V is TRBV6-1 and J is TRBJ2-7, with TRBD2 matching over 7 bases. Germline assignment: CDR1 MNHNS and CDR2 SASEGT. The CDR3 runs 15 residues. The trim removed 1 base at V and 3 bases at J, leaving 6 bases unmatched. The chain's CDR3 is CASSEGWEGYYEQYF. The CDR3 DNA reads TGTGCCAGCAGTGAAGGGTGGGAGGGTTACTACGAGCAGTACTTC.

The chain carries TRBV20-1 and TRBJ2-7; tentative D call: TRBD2 (7 bases). Trimming stripped 5 bases from V and 6 bases from J, with 11 bases between. CDR3 length equals 11 residues. Per the germline V gene, CDR1 is DFQATT and CDR2 is SNEGSKA (reference sequence). CDR3: CSAGRGGEQYF. The DNA for the CDR3 is TGCAGTGCTGGTAGGGGGGGCGAGCAGTACTTC.

As concerns this clone: Other DNA sequences from this sample encode an identical CDR3 as well. The chain carries TRBV20-1 and TRBJ1-2; maybe TRBD1 (6 bases). Germline V gives CDR1 DFQATT, CDR2 SNEGSKA (reference sequence). The CDR3 consists of 11 residues. V lost 5 bases and J 4 bases, leaving 8 bases between the germline ends. In DNA, the CDR3 is TGCAGTGCTGAGGGGGTCTATGGCTACACCTTC. It translates to CSAEGVYGYTF.

Turning to this clone: At one end the junction does not follow the germline gene, possibly because of a read error. V usage is TRBV12-5 and J usage is TRBJ1-2; D is possibly TRBD1 (6 bases). CDR3 length: 16 residues. Looked up from germline, CDR1 is LGHNT and CDR2 is FRNRAP. In DNA form, the CDR3 reads TGTGCTAGTGGTTTGGATTTCGGACAGACGAACTATGGCTACACCTTT. It specifies CASGLDFGQTNYGYTF.

This chain uses TRBV28 with TRBJ1-1, with no clear D. V lost 11 bases to trimming and J lost 2 bases, with 12 bases between them. Per germline, CDR1 MDHEN and CDR2 SYDVKM. The CDR3 covers 12 residues. The CDR3 protein is CAGAGPNTEAFF. CDR3 DNA sequence: TGTGCCGGAGCCGGACCTAACACTGAAGCTTTCTTT.

The rearrangement links TRBV28 to TRBJ1-3; D not resolved. Trimming stripped 6 bases from V and 4 bases from J, with 16 bases between. The CDR3 contains 15 residues. Germline-derived CDR1 and CDR2 are MDHEN and SYDVKM. Here the CDR3 reads CASSLAGERGNTIYF. The CDR3, as DNA: TGTGCCAGCAGCCTGGCCGGGGAGAGAGGAAACACCATATATTTT.

The chain has TRBV7-2 and TRBJ2-5, with 7 bases that match TRBD2. Germline V gene data show CDR1 as SGHTA and CDR2 as FQGNSA. The CDR3 totals 16 residues. V shed 5 bases and J 3 bases; nucleotides not matched to a gene: 12. In nucleotides, the CDR3 is TGTGCCAGCAGCAGACGAACCGGGACTATAGAAGAGACCCAGTACTTC. Translated: CASSRRTGTIEETQYF.

The V and J genes are TRBV4-1 and TRBJ1-5; the D is unclear. The CDR3 runs to 15 residues. In germline, CDR1 is MGHRA, CDR2 YSYEKL. V lost 3 bases and J 7 bases, leaving 16 bases between the germline ends. CDR3 sequence (DNA): TGCGCCAGCAGCCACCCCTGGAGGGAGGGACAGCCCCAGCATTTT. Translation: CASSHPWREGQPQHF.

This clone has only one observation. The V and J genes are TRBV28 and TRBJ1-2; no firm D call. The V end was cut by 4 bases, the J end by 4 bases, with 7 bases between. The CDR3 totals 12 residues. CDR1 and CDR2 from the germline V gene are MDHEN and SYDVKM. CDR3 in DNA: TGTGCCAGCAGTTCACCAGCCTATGGCTACACCTTC. Its protein product is CASSSPAYGYTF.

The chain couples TRBV6-6 to TRBJ2-1; 9 bases line up with TRBD2. Germline values: CDR1 MNHNY, CDR2 SVGAGI (reference sequence). The CDR3 sequence is 15 residues long. The V and J ends lost 8 bases and 8 bases, in that order; junction bases with no gene match: 13. CDR3 amino acids: CASGRASGMVDEQFF. In nucleotides, the CDR3 is TGTGCCAGCGGTAGGGCTAGCGGGATGGTCGATGAGCAGTTCTTC.

The rearrangement uses TRBV19 and TRBJ2-4, with 8 bases that match TRBD1. V lost 5 bases, J lost 10 bases, and 4 bases stayed unmatched. The germline V gene has CDR1 LNHDA and CDR2 SQIVND (reference sequence). The CDR3 spans 12 residues. CDR3 sequence: CASSPDRVIQYF. In nucleotides, the CDR3 is TGTGCCAGTAGTCCGGACAGGGTGATTCAGTACTTC.